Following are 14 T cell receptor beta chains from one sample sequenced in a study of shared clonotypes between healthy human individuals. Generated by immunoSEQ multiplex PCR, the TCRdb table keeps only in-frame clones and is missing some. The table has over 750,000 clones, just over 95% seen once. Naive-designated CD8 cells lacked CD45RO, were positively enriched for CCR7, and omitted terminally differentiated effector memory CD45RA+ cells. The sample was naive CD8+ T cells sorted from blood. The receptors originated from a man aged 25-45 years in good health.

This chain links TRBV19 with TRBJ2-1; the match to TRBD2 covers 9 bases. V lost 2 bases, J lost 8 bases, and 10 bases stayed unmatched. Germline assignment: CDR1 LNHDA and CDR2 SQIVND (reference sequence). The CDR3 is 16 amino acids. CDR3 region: CASSIYGGRAGYEQFF. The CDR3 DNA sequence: TGTGCCAGTAGTATATATGGCGGGAGGGCCGGGTATGAGCAGTTCTTC.

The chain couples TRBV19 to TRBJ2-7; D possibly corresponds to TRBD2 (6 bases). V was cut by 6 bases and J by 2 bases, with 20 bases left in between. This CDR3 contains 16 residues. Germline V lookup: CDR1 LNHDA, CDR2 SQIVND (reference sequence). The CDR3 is CASSEPGEYLTYEQYF. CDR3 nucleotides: TGTGCCAGTAGCGAACCGGGGGAATACTTAACCTACGAGCAGTACTTC. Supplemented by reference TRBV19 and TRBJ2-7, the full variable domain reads DGGITQSPKYLFRKEGQNVTLSCEQNLNHDAMYWYRQDPGQGLRLIYYSQIVNDFQKGDIAEGYSVSREKKESFPLTVTSAQKNPTAFYLCASSEPGEYLTYEQYFGPGTRLTVT.

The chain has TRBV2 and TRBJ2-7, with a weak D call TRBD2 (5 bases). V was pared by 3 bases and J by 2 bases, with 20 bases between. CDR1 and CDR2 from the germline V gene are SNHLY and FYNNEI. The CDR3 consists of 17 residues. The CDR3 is CASSEDPLSGVAYEQYF. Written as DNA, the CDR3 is TGTGCCAGCAGTGAGGACCCCCTAAGCGGAGTGGCCTACGAGCAGTACTTC.

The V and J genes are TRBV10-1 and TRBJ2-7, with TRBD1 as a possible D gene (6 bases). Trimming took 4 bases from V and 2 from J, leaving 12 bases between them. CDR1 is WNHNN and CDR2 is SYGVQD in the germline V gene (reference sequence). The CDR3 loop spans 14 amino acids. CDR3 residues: CASSAVQGPYEQYF. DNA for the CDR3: TGCGCCAGCAGTGCCGTACAGGGACCCTACGAGCAGTACTTC.

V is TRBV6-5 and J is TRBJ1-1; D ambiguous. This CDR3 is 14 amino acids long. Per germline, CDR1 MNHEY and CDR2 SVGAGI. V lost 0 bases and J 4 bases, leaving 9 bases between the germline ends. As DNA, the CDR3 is TGTGCCAGCAGTTACTCAAGGGTTGGCACTGAAGCTTTCTTT. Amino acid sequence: CASSYSRVGTEAFF.

The CDR3 DNA sequence: TGTGCCAGCAGGGACAGAGGGGAGACCCAGTACTTC. Protein sequence: CASRDRGETQYF. This chain joins TRBV6-4 and TRBJ2-5, with D perhaps TRBD1 (6 bases). With 6 bases removed from V and 5 bases from J, the gap between germline ends came to 10 bases. The CDR3 runs to 12 residues. Germline CDR1 reads MRHNA; CDR2 reads SNTAGT.

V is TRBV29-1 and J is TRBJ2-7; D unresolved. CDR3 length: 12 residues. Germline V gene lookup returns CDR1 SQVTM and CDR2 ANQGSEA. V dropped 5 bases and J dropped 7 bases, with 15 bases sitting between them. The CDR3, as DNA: TGCAGCGTTCAACGACTCGGATGGGAGCAGTACTTC. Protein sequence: CSVQRLGWEQYF.

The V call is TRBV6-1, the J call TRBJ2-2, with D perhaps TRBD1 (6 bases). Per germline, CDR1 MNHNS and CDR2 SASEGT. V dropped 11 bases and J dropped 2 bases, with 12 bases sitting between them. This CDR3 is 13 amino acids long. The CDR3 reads CAGMDSNTGELFF. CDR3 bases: TGTGCCGGTATGGACAGCAACACCGGGGAGCTGTTTTTT.

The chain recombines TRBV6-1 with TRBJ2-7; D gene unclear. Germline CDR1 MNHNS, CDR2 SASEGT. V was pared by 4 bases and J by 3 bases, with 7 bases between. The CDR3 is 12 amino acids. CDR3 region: CASSARNYEQYF. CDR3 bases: TGTGCCAGCAGTGCAAGGAACTACGAGCAGTACTTC.

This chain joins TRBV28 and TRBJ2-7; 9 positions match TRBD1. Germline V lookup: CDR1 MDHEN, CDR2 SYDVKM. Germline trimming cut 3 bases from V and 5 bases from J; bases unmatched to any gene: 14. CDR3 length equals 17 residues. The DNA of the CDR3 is TGTGCCAGCAGTTTCCGTCCCGGACAGGGGATTTTCCACGAGCAGTACTTC. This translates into CASSFRPGQGIFHEQYF. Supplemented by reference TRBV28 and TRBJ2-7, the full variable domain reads DVKVTQSSRYLVKRTGEKVFLECVQDMDHENMFWYRQDPGLGLRLIYFSYDVKMKEKGDIPEGYSVSREKKERFSLILESASTNQTSMYLCASSFRPGQGIFHEQYFGPGTRLTVT.

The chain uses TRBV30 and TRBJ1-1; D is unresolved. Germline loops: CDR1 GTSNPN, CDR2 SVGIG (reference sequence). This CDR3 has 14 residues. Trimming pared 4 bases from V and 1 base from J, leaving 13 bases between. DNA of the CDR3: TGTGCCTGGAATTGGGAGGGAGCGAACACTGAAGCTTTCTTT. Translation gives CAWNWEGANTEAFF.

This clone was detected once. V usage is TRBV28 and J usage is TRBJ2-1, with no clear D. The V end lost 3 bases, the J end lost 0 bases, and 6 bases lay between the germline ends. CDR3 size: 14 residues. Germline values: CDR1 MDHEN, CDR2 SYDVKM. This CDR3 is CASSFFSSYNEQFF. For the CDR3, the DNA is TGTGCCAGCAGTTTCTTTAGCTCCTACAATGAGCAGTTCTTC.

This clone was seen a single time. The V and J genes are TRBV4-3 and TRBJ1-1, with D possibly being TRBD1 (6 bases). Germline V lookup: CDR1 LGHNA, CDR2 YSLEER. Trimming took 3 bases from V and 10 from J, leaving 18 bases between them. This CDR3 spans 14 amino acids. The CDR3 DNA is TGCGCCAGCAGCCAGATAGGGGGGGAGAACGGAGCTTTCTTT. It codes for CASSQIGGENGAFF.

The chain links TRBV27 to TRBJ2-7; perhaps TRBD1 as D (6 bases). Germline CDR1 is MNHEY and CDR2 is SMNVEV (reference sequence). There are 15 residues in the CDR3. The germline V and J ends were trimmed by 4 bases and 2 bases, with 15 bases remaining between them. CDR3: CASSSAGDPTYEQYF. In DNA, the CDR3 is TGTGCCAGCAGTTCCGCAGGGGACCCAACCTACGAGCAGTACTTC.